Listed below are T cell receptor beta chains from one sample, sequenced in a study of graft-versus-host responses after intestinal transplantation. Method: immunoSEQ multiplex PCR; TCRdb's copy keeps in-frame clones and lacks some. Found here are some 41,000 clones, approximately 93% of them singletons; the top ten hold approximately 4%. This specimen consisted of PBMCs, obtained around 720 days after intestinal transplantation. Source of these receptors: a human patient who received an intestinal transplant, so some T cells may come from the graft donor. The CDR3 runs from the conserved cysteine through the conserved F or W. The D gene is left open where the match is weak. A clone size is listed for some rows: how often the clone was seen (once, few, many), or a class if it is expanded.

j_call clone_size v_call d_call cdr3_aa cdr3_nt
TRBJ2-3 - TRBV19 - CASSIVTASTDTQYF TGTGCCAGTAGTATCGTCACAGCTAGCACAGATACGCAGTATTTT
TRBJ2-5 - TRBV4-1 - CATSYPGRKETQYF TGCGCCACCTCATACCCGGGACGAAAAGAGACCCAGTACTTC
TRBJ1-1 once TRBV2 - CASTLGLSTEAFF TGTGCCAGCACTCTAGGACTCAGCACTGAAGCTTTCTTT
TRBJ2-1 - TRBV6-4 - CASSSELSSYNEQFF TGTGCCAGCAGTTCAGAGTTGAGCTCCTACAATGAGCAGTTCTTC
TRBJ2-1 - TRBV19 TRBD2 CASSISASGGPNEQFF TGTGCCAGTAGTATTTCGGCTAGCGGGGGGCCCAATGAGCAGTTCTTC
TRBJ1-1 - TRBV5-4 TRBD1 CASSSSWGQGLNTEAFF TGTGCCAGCAGCTCCTCTTGGGGACAGGGGTTGAACACTGAAGCTTTCTTT
TRBJ1-5 - TRBV28 - CASTTWPGGQPQHF TGTGCCAGCACCACCTGGCCAGGAGGGCAGCCCCAGCATTTT
TRBJ1-5 - TRBV5-4 - CATRGGPRQPQHF TGTGCCACGAGAGGAGGGCCTAGACAGCCCCAGCATTTT
TRBJ2-7 - TRBV4-2 - CASSPDGSYEQYF TGTGCCAGCAGCCCGGACGGGTCCTACGAGCAGTACTTC
TRBJ2-1 - TRBV7-7 - CASRWDGTSSYNEQFF TGTGCCAGCAGGTGGGACGGTACGAGCTCCTACAATGAGCAGTTCTTC
TRBJ2-7 - TRBV5-1 - CASSQYELYEQYF TGTGCCAGCAGCCAGTACGAGCTCTACGAGCAGTACTTC
TRBJ2-5 - TRBV10-3 - CAISALDLGRETQYF TGTGCCATCAGTGCCCTAGACCTGGGCCGGGAGACCCAGTACTTC
TRBJ2-3 - TRBV7-6 - CASSLDTPVGADTQYF TGTGCCAGCAGCTTAGATACTCCAGTTGGTGCAGATACGCAGTATTTT
TRBJ2-6 - TRBV12-5 TRBD2 CASGPRGVGANVLTF TGTGCTAGTGGTCCCCGGGGGGTTGGGGCCAACGTCCTGACTTTC
TRBJ2-7 - TRBV5-4 TRBD1 CASSLVGQGSYEQYF TGTGCCAGCAGCTTGGTGGGACAGGGATCCTACGAGCAGTACTTC
TRBJ2-1 - TRBV13 - CASSGAGTSGPPSSYNEQFF TGTGCCAGCAGCGGGGCCGGGACCTCCGGGCCCCCAAGCTCCTACAATGAGCAGTTCTTC
TRBJ2-2 - TRBV9 - CASSVALGGNTGELFF TGTGCCAGCAGCGTAGCACTAGGGGGTAACACCGGGGAGCTGTTTTTT
TRBJ1-1 - TRBV6-1 - CASTNLGANTEAFF TGTGCCAGCACAAATTTAGGGGCGAACACTGAAGCTTTCTTT
TRBJ1-1 - TRBV9 TRBD1 CASSVGRRGTGENTEAFF TGTGCCAGCAGCGTAGGGAGACGAGGTACAGGGGAGAACACTGAAGCTTTCTTT
TRBJ1-5 once TRBV19 - CASSGTVVGNQPQHF TGTGCCAGTAGTGGGACCGTGGTGGGCAATCAGCCCCAGCATTTT
TRBJ1-5 - TRBV28 - CASSRLNQPQHF TGTGCCAGCAGTCGACTTAATCAGCCCCAGCATTTT
TRBJ2-3 - TRBV5-6 - CASSPGLWITDTQYF TGTGCCAGCAGCCCCGGGTTGTGGATCACAGATACGCAGTATTTT
TRBJ2-3 - TRBV5-4 TRBD2 CASSTGLAGGRTMQYF TGTGCCAGCAGCACGGGACTAGCGGGGGGTCGGACTATGCAGTATTTT
TRBJ1-4 - TRBV15 - CATADGFNEKLFF TGTGCCACTGCGGACGGCTTCAATGAAAAACTGTTTTTT